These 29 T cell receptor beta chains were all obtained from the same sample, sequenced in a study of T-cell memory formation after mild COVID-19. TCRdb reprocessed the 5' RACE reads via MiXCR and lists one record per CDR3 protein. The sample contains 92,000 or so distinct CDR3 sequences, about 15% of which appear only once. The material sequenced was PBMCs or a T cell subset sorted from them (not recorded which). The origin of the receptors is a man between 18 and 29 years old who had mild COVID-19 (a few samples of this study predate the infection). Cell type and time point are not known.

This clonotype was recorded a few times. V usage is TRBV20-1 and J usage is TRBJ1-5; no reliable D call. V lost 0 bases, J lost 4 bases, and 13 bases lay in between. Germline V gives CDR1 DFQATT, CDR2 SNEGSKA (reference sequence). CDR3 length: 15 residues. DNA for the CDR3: TGCAGTGCTAGAGATGGCGGGGATGGAAATCAGCCCCAGCATTTT. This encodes CSARDGGDGNQPQHF.

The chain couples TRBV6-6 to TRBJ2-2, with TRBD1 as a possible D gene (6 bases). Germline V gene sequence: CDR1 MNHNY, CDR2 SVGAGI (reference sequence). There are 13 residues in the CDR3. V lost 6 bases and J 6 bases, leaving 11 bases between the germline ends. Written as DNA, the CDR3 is TGTGCCAGCAGACGCCAGGGGCCCGGGGAGCTGTTTTTT. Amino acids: CASRRQGPGELFF.

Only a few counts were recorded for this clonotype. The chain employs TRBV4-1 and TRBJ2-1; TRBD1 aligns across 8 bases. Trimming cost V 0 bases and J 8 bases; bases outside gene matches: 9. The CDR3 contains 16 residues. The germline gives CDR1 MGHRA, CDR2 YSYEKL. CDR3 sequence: CASSQDDRGNQDEQFF. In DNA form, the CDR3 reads TGCGCCAGCAGCCAAGATGACAGGGGAAATCAAGATGAGCAGTTCTTC.

The CDR3 loop reads CASSSTGVGGSGETQYF. The CDR3 DNA follows: TGTGCCAGCAGCTCCACAGGGGTTGGCGGAAGTGGAGAGACCCAGTACTTC. J is TRBJ2-5 and V is TRBV7-9; the match to TRBD1 covers 7 bases. Germline CDR1 reads SEHNR; CDR2 reads FQNEAQ (reference sequence). The CDR3 length is 17 residues. Germline trimming cut 4 bases from V and 4 bases from J; bases unmatched to any gene: 15.

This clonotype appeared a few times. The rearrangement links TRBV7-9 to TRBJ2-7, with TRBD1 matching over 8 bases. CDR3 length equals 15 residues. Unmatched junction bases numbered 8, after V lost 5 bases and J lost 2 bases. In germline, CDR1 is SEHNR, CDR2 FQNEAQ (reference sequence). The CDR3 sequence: CASSPRTGKAYEQYF. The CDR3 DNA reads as TGTGCCAGCAGCCCAAGGACAGGGAAGGCCTACGAGCAGTACTTC.

CDR3 sequence: CSVAGTNTGELFF. The CDR3 DNA reads TGCAGCGTTGCAGGGACGAACACCGGGGAGCTGTTTTTT. V and J are TRBV29-1 and TRBJ2-2; perhaps TRBD1 as D (5 bases). V was clipped by 4 bases and J by 0 bases, with 6 bases between them. There are 13 residues in the CDR3. CDR1 SQVTM and CDR2 ANQGSEA come from the germline V gene.

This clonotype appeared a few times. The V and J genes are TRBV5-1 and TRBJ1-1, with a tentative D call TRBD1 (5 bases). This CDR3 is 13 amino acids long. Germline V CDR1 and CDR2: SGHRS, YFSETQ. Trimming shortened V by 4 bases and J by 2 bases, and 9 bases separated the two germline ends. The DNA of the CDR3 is TGCGCCAGCAGCCTCTGGGACAACACTGAAGCTTTCTTT. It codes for CASSLWDNTEAFF.

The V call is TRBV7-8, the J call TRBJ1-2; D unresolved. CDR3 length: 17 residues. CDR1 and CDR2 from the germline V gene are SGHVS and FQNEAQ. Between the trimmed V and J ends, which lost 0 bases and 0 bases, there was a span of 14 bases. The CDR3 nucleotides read TGTGCCAGCAGCTTAGCTGTGCGGCCAGGTTCTAACTATGGCTACACCTTC. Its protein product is CASSLAVRPGSNYGYTF.

The CDR3 DNA sequence: TGTGCCAGCAGCTCAACAGGGAGCTCCTACAATGAGCAGTTCTTC. This codes for CASSSTGSSYNEQFF. This chain joins TRBV7-6 and TRBJ2-7, with a possible D match to TRBD1 (6 bases). The DNA end favors TRBJ2-1, so the J call may be wrong. The CDR3 extends over 15 amino acids. The germline CDR1 and CDR2 sequences are SGHVS and FNYEAQ.

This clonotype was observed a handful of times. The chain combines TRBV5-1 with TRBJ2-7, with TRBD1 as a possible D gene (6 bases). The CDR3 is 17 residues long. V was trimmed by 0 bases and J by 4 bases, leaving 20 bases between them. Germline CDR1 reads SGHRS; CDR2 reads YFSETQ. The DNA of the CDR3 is TGCGCCAGCAGCTTGGGGCTTGACGCAAACCAGGGGTACGAGCAGTACTTC. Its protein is CASSLGLDANQGYEQYF.

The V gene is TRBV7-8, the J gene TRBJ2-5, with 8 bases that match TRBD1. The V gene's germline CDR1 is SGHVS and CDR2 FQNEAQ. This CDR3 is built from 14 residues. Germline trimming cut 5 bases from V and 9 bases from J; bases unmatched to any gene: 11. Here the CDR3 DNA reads TGTGCCAGCAGCCCCAGACAGGGGAAAAAGGCCCAGTACTTC. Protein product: CASSPRQGKKAQYF.

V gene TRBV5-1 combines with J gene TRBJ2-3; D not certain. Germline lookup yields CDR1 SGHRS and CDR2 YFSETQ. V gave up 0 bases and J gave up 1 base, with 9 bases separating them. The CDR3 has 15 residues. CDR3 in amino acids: CASSLATPRTDTQYF. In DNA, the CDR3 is TGCGCCAGCAGCTTGGCTACGCCTCGCACAGATACGCAGTATTTT.

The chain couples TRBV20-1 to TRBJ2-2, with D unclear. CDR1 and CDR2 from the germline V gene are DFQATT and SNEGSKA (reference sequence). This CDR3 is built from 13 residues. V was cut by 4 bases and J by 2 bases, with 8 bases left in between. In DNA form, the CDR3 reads TGCAGTGCTACACGGGTTAACACCGGGGAGCTGTTTTTT. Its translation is CSATRVNTGELFF.

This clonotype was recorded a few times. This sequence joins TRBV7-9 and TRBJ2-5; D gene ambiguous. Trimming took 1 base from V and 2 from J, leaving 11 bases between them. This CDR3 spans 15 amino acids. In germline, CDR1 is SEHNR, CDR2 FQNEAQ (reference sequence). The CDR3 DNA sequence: TGTGCCAGCAGCTTAGTTGTCCCGAAGCAAGAGACCCAGTACTTC. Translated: CASSLVVPKQETQYF. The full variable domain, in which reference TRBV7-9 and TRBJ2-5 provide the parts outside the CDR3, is DTGVSQNPRHKITKRGQNVTFRCDPISEHNRLYWYRQTLGQGPEFLTYFQNEAQLEKSRLLSDRFSAERPKGSFSTLEIQRTEQGDSAMYLCASSLVVPKQETQYFGPGTRLLVL.

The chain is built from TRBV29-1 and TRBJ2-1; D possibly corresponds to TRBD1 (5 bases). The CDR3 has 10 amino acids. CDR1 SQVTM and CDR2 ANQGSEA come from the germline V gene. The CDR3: CSSGYNEQFF. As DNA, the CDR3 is TGCAGTTCAGGGTACAATGAGCAGTTCTTC.

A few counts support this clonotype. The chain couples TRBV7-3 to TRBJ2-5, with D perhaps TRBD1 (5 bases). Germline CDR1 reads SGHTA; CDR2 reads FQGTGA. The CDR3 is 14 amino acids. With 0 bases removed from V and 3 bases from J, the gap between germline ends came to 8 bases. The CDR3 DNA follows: TGTGCCAGCAGCTTAACGGGCAGGGAAGAGACCCAGTACTTC. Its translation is CASSLTGREETQYF.

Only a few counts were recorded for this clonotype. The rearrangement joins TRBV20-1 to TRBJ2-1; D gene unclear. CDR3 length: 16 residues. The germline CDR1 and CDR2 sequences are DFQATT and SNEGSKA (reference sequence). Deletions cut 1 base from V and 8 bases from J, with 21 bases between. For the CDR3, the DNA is TGCAGTGCTAGAGGGGCTGGGAAAAGACGGCCTGATGAGCAGTTCTTC. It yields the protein CSARGAGKRRPDEQFF.

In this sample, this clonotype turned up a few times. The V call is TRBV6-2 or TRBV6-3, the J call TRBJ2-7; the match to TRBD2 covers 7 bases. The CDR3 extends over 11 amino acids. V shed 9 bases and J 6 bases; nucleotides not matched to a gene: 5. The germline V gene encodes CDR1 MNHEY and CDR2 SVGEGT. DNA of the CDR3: TGTGCCAGTCACGGCGGGGGCGAGCAGTACGTC. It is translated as CASHGGGEQYV.

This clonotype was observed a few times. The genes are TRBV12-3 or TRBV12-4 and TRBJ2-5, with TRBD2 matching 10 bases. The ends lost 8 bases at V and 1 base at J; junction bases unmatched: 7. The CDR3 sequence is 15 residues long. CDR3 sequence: CASGRLAGAQETQYF. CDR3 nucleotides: TGTGCCAGCGGGCGGCTAGCGGGGGCCCAAGAGACCCAGTACTTC.

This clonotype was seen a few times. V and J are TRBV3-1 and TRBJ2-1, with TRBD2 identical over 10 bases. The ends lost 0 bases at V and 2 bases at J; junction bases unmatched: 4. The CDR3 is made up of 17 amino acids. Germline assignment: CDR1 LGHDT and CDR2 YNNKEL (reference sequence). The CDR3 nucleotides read TGTGCCAGCAGCCAAGACACTAGCGGGGAAGCCTACAATGAGCAGTTCTTC. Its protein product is CASSQDTSGEAYNEQFF.

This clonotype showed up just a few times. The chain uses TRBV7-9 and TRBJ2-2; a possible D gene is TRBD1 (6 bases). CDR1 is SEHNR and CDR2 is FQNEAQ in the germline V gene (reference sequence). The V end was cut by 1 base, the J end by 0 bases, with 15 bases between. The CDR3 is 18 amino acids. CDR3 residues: CASSLVDSGVPNTGELFF. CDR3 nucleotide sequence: TGTGCCAGCAGCTTAGTCGACTCAGGGGTCCCGAACACCGGGGAGCTGTTTTTT. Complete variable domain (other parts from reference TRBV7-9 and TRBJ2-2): DTGVSQNPRHKITKRGQNVTFRCDPISEHNRLYWYRQTLGQGPEFLTYFQNEAQLEKSRLLSDRFSAERPKGSFSTLEIQRTEQGDSAMYLCASSLVDSGVPNTGELFFGEGSRLTVL.

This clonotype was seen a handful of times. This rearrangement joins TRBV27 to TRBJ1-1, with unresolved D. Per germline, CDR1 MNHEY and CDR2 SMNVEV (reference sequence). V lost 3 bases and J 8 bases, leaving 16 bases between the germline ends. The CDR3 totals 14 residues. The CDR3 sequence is CASSFIGSVQEAFF. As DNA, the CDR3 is TGTGCCAGCAGTTTTATTGGGTCAGTCCAGGAAGCTTTCTTT.

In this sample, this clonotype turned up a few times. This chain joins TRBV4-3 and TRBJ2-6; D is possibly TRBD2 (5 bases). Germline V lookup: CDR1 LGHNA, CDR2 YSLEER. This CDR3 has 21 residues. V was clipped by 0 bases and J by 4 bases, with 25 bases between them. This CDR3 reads CASSQDLLSGWGRGGANVLTF. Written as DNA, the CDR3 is TGCGCCAGCAGCCAAGACTTACTCTCGGGCTGGGGTCGAGGGGGGGCCAACGTCCTGACTTTC.

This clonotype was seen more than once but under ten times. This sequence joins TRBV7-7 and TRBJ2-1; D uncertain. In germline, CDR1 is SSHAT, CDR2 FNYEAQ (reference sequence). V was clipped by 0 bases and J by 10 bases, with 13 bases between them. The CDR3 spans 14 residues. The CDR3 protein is CASSLAGNPFEQFF. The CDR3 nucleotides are TGTGCCAGCAGCTTAGCAGGGAACCCCTTCGAGCAGTTCTTC.

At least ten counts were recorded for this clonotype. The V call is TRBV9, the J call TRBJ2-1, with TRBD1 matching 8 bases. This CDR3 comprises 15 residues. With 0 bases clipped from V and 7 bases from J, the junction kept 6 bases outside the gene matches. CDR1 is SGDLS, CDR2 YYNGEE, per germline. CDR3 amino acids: CASSVVTQGANEQFF. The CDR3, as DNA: TGTGCCAGCAGCGTAGTAACCCAGGGGGCGAATGAGCAGTTCTTC.

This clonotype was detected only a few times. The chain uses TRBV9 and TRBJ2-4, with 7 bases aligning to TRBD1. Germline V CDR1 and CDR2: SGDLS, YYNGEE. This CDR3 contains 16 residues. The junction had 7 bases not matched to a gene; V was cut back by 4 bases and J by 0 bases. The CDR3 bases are TGTGCCAGCAGCCCCGGGACAGCTGTAGCCAAAAACATTCAGTACTTC. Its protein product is CASSPGTAVAKNIQYF. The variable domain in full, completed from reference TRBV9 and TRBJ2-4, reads DSGVTQTPKHLITATGQRVTLRCSPRSGDLSVYWYQQSLDQGLQFLIQYYNGEERAKGNILERFSAQQFPDLHSELNLSSLELGDSALYFCASSPGTAVAKNIQYFGAGTRLSVL.

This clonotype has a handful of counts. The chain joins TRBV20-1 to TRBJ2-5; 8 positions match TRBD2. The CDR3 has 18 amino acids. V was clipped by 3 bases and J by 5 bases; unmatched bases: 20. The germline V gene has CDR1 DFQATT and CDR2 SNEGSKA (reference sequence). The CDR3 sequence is CSARTPKERGKMSETQYF. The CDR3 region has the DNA TGCAGTGCTAGGACCCCGAAGGAGCGGGGGAAGATGTCGGAGACCCAGTACTTC.

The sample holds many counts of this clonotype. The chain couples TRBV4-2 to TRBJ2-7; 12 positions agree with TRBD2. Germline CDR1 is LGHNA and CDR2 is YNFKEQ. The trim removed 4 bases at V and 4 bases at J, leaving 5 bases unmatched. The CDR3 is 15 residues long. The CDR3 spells CASSPLTSGGYEQYF. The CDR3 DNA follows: TGTGCCAGCAGCCCCCTAACTAGCGGGGGGTACGAGCAGTACTTC.

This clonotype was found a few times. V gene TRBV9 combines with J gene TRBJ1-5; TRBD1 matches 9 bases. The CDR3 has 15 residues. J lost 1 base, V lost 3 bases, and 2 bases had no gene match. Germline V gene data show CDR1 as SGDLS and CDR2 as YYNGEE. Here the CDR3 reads CASSAGTGSNQPQHF. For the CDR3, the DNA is TGTGCCAGCAGCGCAGGGACAGGGAGCAATCAGCCCCAGCATTTT. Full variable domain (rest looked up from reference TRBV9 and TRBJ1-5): DSGVTQTPKHLITATGQRVTLRCSPRSGDLSVYWYQQSLDQGLQFLIQYYNGEERAKGNILERFSAQQFPDLHSELNLSSLELGDSALYFCASSAGTGSNQPQHFGDGTRLSIL.